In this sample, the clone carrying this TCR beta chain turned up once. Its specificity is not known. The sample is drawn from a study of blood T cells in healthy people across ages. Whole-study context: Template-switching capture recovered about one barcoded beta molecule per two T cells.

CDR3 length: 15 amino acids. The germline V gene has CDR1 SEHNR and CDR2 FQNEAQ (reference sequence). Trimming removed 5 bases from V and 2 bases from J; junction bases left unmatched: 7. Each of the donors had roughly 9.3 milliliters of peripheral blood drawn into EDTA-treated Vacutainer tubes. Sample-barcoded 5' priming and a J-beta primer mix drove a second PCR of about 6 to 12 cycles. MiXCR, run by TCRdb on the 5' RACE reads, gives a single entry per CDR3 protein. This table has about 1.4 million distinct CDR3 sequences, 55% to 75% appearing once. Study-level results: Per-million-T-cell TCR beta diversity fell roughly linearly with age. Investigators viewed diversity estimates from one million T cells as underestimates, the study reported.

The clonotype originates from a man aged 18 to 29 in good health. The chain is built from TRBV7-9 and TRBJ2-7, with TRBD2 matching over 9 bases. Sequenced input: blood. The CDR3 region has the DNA TGTGCCAGCAGCCGATCTAGCGGGGCTACCTACGAGCAGTACTTC. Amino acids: CASSRSSGATYEQYF.